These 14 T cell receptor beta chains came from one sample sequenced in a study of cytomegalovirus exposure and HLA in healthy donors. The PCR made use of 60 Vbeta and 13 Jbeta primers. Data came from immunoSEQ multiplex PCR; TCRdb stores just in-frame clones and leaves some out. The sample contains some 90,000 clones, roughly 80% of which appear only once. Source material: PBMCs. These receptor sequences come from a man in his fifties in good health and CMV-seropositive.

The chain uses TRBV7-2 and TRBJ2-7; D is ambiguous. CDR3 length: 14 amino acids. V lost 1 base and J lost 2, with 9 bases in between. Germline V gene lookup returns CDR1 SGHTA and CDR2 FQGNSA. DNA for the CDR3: TGTGCCAGCAGCTTAGGTGCTAGAACCTACGAGCAGTACTTC. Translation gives CASSLGARTYEQYF.

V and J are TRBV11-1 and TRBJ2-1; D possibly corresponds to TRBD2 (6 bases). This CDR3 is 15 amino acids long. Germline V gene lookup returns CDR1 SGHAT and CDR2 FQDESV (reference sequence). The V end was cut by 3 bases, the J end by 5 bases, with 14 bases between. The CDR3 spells CASSFSPSDHNEQFF. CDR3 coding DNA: TGTGCCAGCAGCTTCTCACCTAGCGACCACAATGAGCAGTTCTTC.

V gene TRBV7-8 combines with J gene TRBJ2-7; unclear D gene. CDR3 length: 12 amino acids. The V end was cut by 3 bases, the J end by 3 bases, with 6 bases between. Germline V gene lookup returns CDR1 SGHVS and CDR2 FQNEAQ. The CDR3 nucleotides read TGTGCCAGCAGCTTCGCGGACTACGAGCAGTACTTC. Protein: CASSFADYEQYF.

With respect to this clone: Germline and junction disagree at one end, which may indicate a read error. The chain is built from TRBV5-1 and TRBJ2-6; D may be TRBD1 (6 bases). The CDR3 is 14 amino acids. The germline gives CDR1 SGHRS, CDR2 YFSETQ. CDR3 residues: CASSADSGPNVLTF. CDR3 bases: TGCGCCAGCAGCGCGGACAGTGGGCCCAACGTCCTGACTTTC.

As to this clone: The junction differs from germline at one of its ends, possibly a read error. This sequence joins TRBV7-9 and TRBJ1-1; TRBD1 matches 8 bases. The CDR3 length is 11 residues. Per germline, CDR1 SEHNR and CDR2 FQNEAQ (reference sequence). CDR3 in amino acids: CSSSLDRGAFF. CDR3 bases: TGTTCCAGCAGCTTAGACAGGGGAGCTTTCTTT.

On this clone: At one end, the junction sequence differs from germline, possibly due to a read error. The CDR3 nucleotides are TGCAGCGCTGAATACGGCAGGGGCGAAAGTGGCTACACCTTC. Its protein is CSAEYGRGESGYTF. The gene calls are TRBV29-1 and TRBJ1-2; perhaps TRBD1 as D (6 bases). This CDR3 comprises 14 residues. The germline CDR1 and CDR2 sequences are SQVTM and ANQGSEA. Full variable domain (rest looked up from reference TRBV29-1 and TRBJ1-2): SAVISQKPSRDICQRGTSLTIQCQVDSQVTMMFWYRQQPGQSLTLIATANQGSEATYESGFVIDKFPISRPNLTFSTLTVSNMSPEDSSIYLCSAEYGRGESGYTFGSGTRLTVV.

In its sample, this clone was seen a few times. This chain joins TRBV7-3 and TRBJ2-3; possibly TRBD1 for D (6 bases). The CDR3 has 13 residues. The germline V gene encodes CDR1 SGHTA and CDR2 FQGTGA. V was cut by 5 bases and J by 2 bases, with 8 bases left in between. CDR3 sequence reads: CASSTGNTDTQYF. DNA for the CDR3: TGTGCCAGCAGCACAGGGAACACAGATACGCAGTATTTT.

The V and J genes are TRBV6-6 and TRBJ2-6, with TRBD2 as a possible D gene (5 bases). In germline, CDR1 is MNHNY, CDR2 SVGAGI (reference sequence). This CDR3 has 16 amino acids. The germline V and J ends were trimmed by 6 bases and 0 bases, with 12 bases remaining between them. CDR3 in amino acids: CASSLKGVSGANVLTF. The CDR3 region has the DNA TGTGCCAGCAGCCTAAAGGGAGTCTCTGGGGCCAACGTCCTGACTTTC.

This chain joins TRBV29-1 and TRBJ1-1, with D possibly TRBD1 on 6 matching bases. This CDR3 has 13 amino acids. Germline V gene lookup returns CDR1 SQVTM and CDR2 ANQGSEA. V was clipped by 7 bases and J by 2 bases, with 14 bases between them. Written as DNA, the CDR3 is TGCAGCGCCCAAAGGACAGCTAACACTGAAGCTTTCTTT. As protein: CSAQRTANTEAFF.

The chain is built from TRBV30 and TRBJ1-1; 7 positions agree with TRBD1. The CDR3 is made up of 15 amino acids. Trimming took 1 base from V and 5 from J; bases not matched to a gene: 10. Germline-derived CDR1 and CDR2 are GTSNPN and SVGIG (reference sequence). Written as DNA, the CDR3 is TGTGCCTGGAGTGAAGGATCGGCCAGGGGGACTGAAGCTTTCTTT. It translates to CAWSEGSARGTEAFF. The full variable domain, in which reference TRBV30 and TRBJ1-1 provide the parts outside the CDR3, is SQTIHQWPATLVQPVGSPLSLECTVEGTSNPNLYWYRQAAGRGLQLLFYSVGIGQISSEVPQNLSASRPQDRQFILSSKKLLLSDSGFYLCAWSEGSARGTEAFFGQGTRLTVV.

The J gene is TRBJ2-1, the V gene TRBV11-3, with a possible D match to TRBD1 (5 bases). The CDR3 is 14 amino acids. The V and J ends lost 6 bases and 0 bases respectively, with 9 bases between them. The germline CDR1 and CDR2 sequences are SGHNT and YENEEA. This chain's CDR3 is CASSSDSSYNEQFF. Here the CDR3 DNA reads TGTGCCAGCAGTTCAGACAGCTCCTACAATGAGCAGTTCTTC.

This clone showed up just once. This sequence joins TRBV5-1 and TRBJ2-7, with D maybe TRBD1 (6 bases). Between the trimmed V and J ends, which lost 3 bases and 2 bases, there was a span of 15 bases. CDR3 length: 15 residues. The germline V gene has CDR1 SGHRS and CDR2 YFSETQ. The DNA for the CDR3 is TGCGCCAGCAGCTACTTTTACAGGGAACCCTACGAGCAGTACTTC. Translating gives CASSYFYREPYEQYF.

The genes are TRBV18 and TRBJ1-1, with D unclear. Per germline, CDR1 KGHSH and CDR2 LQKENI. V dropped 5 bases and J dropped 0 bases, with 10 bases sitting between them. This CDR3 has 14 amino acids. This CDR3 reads CASSAGNMNTEAFF. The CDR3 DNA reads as TGTGCCAGCTCAGCGGGTAATATGAACACTGAAGCTTTCTTT.

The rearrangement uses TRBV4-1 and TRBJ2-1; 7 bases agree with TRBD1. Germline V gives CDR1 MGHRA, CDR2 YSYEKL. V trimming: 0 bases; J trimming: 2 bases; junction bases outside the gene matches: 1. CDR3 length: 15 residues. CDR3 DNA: TGCGCCAGCAGCCAAGAGGGGACAGCCTACAATGAGCAGTTCTTC. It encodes CASSQEGTAYNEQFF.